These T cell receptor beta chains were read from a single sample in a study of shared clonotypes between healthy human individuals. TCRdb's copy holds only in-frame clones and misses some; the assay was immunoSEQ multiplex PCR. The sample lists approximately 350,000 clones; 74% were seen once. The source material was memory CD4+ T cells sorted from blood. The source is a man aged 25 to 40 in good health. Both conserved end residues are part of each CDR3. A D gene is named only where the DNA matches it firmly. Expanded clones get a size class; other rows say once, few or many, or leave the size out.

CDR3 protein	CDR3 DNA	CDR3 length	J gene	V gene	clone size	D gene
CASSQDRLREQYF	TGTGCCAGCAGTCAAGACCGTCTAAGGGAGCAGTACTTC	13	TRBJ2-7	TRBV6-1	.	.
CASSFARGLSEAFF	TGTGCCAGCAGCTTCGCCAGGGGGCTATCTGAAGCTTTCTTT	14	TRBJ1-1	TRBV11-2	.	TRBD1
CASNSYGTGPYNEQFF	TGTGCCAGCAATTCCTACGGGACAGGGCCATACAATGAGCAGTTCTTC	16	TRBJ2-1	TRBV28	few	TRBD1
CASSWDPRDEKLFF	TGTGCCAGCAGCTGGGACCCCAGGGATGAAAAACTGTTTTTT	14	TRBJ1-4	TRBV11-2	many	.
CASSPEITDTQYF	TGTGCCAGCTCACCAGAGATCACAGATACGCAGTATTTT	13	TRBJ2-3	TRBV18	.	.
CASSPPGLAGVSEQFF	TGTGCCAGCTCACCACCTGGGCTAGCGGGAGTGAGTGAGCAGTTCTTC	16	TRBJ2-1	TRBV18	.	TRBD2
CASSLGLFSNQPQHF	TGTGCCAGCAGCTTAGGGTTGTTTAGCAATCAGCCCCAGCATTTT	15	TRBJ1-5	TRBV11-2	.	.
CASSHHESSYNSPLHF	TGCGCCAGCAGCCACCACGAGAGCTCCTATAATTCACCCCTCCACTTT	16	TRBJ1-6	TRBV5-1	.	.
CASSLLARGQPYEQYF	TGTGCCAGCAGTCTCCTCGCTCGTGGCCAACCCTACGAGCAGTACTTC	16	TRBJ2-7	TRBV27	.	.
CAILRDYSTDTQYF	TGCGCCATCCTCCGGGACTATAGCACAGATACGCAGTATTTT	14	TRBJ2-3	TRBV10-2	.	TRBD2
CASSRGDRGTEAFF	TGTGCCAGCAGTAGGGGGGACAGGGGGACTGAAGCTTTCTTT	14	TRBJ1-1	TRBV6-5	many	TRBD1